These T cell receptor beta chains were read from a single sample in a study of T-cell reconstitution after alpha-beta-depleted transplantation in children. TCRdb ran MiXCR on the PCR reads and lists one entry per CDR3 protein. The table lists hundreds of thousands of distinct CDR3 sequences, approximately 11% of them singletons. Sequencing used PBMCs, obtained before TCRalphabeta/CD19-depleted stem cell transplant. These receptors all stem from a child less than two years old with acute myeloid leukemia, due to receive a stem cell transplant. The CDR3 runs from the conserved cysteine through the conserved F or W. The D gene is left open where the match is weak. Size is stated for part of the rows, as once, few or many counts, or as a class when the clone is expanded.

CDR3 DNA: TGTGCCAGCCTCCGGGAGGCCACAGATACGCAGTATTTT
CDR3 protein: CASLREATDTQYF
clone size: few
J gene: TRBJ2-3
V gene: TRBV7-9
D gene: TRBD2

CDR3 DNA: TGCAGCGTGCCGACGAGTTACAATGAGCAGTTCTTC
CDR3 protein: CSVPTSYNEQFF
clone size: many
J gene: TRBJ2-1
V gene: TRBV29-1
D gene: -

CDR3 DNA: TGTGCCAGCACTCTGGCGGGAAAAGAGACCCAGTACTTC
CDR3 protein: CASTLAGKETQYF
clone size: many
J gene: TRBJ2-5
V gene: TRBV25-1
D gene: -

CDR3 DNA: TGCAGTGCCCAACCGGGGCCCTATCAGCCCCAGCATTTT
CDR3 protein: CSAQPGPYQPQHF
clone size: -
J gene: TRBJ1-5
V gene: TRBV20-1
D gene: -

CDR3 DNA: TGTGCCAGCAGCAGGGTACGCTACGAGCAGTACTTC
CDR3 protein: CASSRVRYEQYF
clone size: many
J gene: TRBJ2-7
V gene: TRBV3-1
D gene: -

CDR3 DNA: TGCGCCAGCAGCCCACAGGGGGCATCAAATACGCAGTATTTT
CDR3 protein: CASSPQGASNTQYF
clone size: -
J gene: TRBJ2-3
V gene: TRBV5-1
D gene: TRBD1

CDR3 DNA: TGCAGCGTTGAAGGCGACAGGCCCCAGCATTTT
CDR3 protein: CSVEGDRPQHF
clone size: many
J gene: TRBJ1-5
V gene: TRBV29-1
D gene: -

CDR3 DNA: TGTGCCACCAGCAGGGTGCGGACACAGAATGAAAAACTGTTTTTT
CDR3 protein: CATSRVRTQNEKLFF
clone size: many
J gene: TRBJ1-4
V gene: TRBV15
D gene: -

CDR3 DNA: TGTGCCAGCAGCGAAGAGCGGGGGGGTATCTATAATGAGCAGTTCTTC
CDR3 protein: CASSEERGGIYNEQFF
clone size: many
J gene: TRBJ2-1
V gene: TRBV9
D gene: TRBD2

CDR3 DNA: TGCGCCAGCAGCCCCAGGTTCAACTCTGGGGCCAACGTCCTGACTTTC
CDR3 protein: CASSPRFNSGANVLTF
clone size: -
J gene: TRBJ2-6
V gene: TRBV5-1
D gene: -

CDR3 DNA: TGTGCCAGCAGCCAAAGAACGGGACTAGCGAGATCGAACACCGGGGAGCTGTTTTTT
CDR3 protein: CASSQRTGLARSNTGELFF
clone size: -
J gene: TRBJ2-2
V gene: TRBV11-2
D gene: TRBD2

CDR3 DNA: TGCGCCAGCAGCCAAGCCCTGACAGCTCGCTGGGACTACACCTTC
CDR3 protein: CASSQALTARWDYTF
clone size: many
J gene: TRBJ1-2
V gene: TRBV4-3
D gene: -

CDR3 DNA: TGTGCCAGCAGTTTAGAAGCAGTATCCTACGAGCAGTACTTC
CDR3 protein: CASSLEAVSYEQYF
clone size: many
J gene: TRBJ2-7
V gene: TRBV12-3/TRBV12-4
D gene: -

CDR3 DNA: TGCGCCAGCAGCCGAGATCAGGTCGACACCGGGGAGCTGTTTTTT
CDR3 protein: CASSRDQVDTGELFF
clone size: many
J gene: TRBJ2-2
V gene: TRBV5-1
D gene: -

CDR3 DNA: TGTGCCAGCAGGGGACTAGCGGGAGGATCCTACGAGCAGTACTTC
CDR3 protein: CASRGLAGGSYEQYF
clone size: many
J gene: TRBJ2-7
V gene: TRBV2
D gene: TRBD2

CDR3 DNA: TGCAGTGCTGCTGGGAGCACAGATACGCAGTATTTT
CDR3 protein: CSAAGSTDTQYF
clone size: many
J gene: TRBJ2-3
V gene: TRBV20-1
D gene: -

CDR3 DNA: TGTGCCAGCAGTGACCCTAGCGTGGAGACCCAGTACTTC
CDR3 protein: CASSDPSVETQYF
clone size: many
J gene: TRBJ2-5
V gene: TRBV2
D gene: -

CDR3 DNA: TGTGCCAGCAGCCATCGTAGGGGGGTCTACGAGCAGTACTTC
CDR3 protein: CASSHRRGVYEQYF
clone size: many
J gene: TRBJ2-7
V gene: TRBV7-8
D gene: -

CDR3 DNA: TGTGCCAGCAGCGTATTAGGGGGGGGTTATGGCTACACCTTC
CDR3 protein: CASSVLGGGYGYTF
clone size: -
J gene: TRBJ1-2
V gene: TRBV9
D gene: -

CDR3 DNA: TGTGCCAGCAGCTTGTCAAGACCCTACTCCACCTACGAGCAGTACTTC
CDR3 protein: CASSLSRPYSTYEQYF
clone size: many
J gene: TRBJ2-7
V gene: TRBV5-6
D gene: -

CDR3 DNA: TGTGCCAGCAGCTCTCTAAGGGATTCACCCCTCCACTTT
CDR3 protein: CASSSLRDSPLHF
clone size: few
J gene: TRBJ1-6
V gene: TRBV3-1
D gene: -

CDR3 DNA: TGTGCCATCAGCCTACAGGGGGCTCACACCGGGGAGCTGTTTTTT
CDR3 protein: CAISLQGAHTGELFF
clone size: many
J gene: TRBJ2-2
V gene: TRBV10-3
D gene: TRBD1

CDR3 DNA: TGTGCCAGCAGTTTCCATAGCGGGCCAAATGAGCAGTTCTTC
CDR3 protein: CASSFHSGPNEQFF
clone size: few
J gene: TRBJ2-1
V gene: TRBV12-3/TRBV12-4
D gene: TRBD2

CDR3 DNA: TGTGCCAGCAGCATCGGACCGCTTGAAGCTTTCTTT
CDR3 protein: CASSIGPLEAFF
clone size: many
J gene: TRBJ1-1
V gene: TRBV7-9
D gene: -

CDR3 DNA: TGTGCCAGCAGTGATACAGGGCCCGGCAACGGAAACATTCAGTACTTC
CDR3 protein: CASSDTGPGNGNIQYF
clone size: -
J gene: TRBJ2-4
V gene: TRBV28
D gene: -

CDR3 DNA: TGTGCCAGCAGCTACCCAGGGGGGACAGCGGAAGCTTTCTTT
CDR3 protein: CASSYPGGTAEAFF
clone size: many
J gene: TRBJ1-1
V gene: TRBV5-5
D gene: TRBD1

CDR3 DNA: TGCAGTGCTACCGTGGCCTTTGAGCAGTTCTTC
CDR3 protein: CSATVAFEQFF
clone size: many
J gene: TRBJ2-1
V gene: TRBV20-1
D gene: -

CDR3 DNA: TGTGCCAGCAGCTCGCCTGGAGACTGGAGTGAGCAGTTCTTC
CDR3 protein: CASSSPGDWSEQFF
clone size: -
J gene: TRBJ2-1
V gene: TRBV5-4
D gene: -

CDR3 DNA: TGTGCCAGCATCCTTAGCGGGAGCCGATTTTACGAGCAGTACTTC
CDR3 protein: CASILSGSRFYEQYF
clone size: many
J gene: TRBJ2-7
V gene: TRBV12-3/TRBV12-4
D gene: TRBD2